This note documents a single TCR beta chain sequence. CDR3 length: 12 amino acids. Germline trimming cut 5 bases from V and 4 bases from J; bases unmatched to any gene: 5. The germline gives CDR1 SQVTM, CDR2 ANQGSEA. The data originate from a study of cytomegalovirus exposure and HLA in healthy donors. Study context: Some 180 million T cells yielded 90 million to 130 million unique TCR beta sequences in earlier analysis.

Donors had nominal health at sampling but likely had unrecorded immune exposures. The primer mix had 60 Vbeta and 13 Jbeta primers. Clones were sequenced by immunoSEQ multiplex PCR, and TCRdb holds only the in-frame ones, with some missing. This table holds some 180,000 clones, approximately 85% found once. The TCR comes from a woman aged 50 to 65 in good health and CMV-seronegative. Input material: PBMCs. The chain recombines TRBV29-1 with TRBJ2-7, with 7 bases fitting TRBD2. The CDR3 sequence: CSVTAGIYEQYF. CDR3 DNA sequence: TGCAGCGTTACAGCGGGAATTTACGAGCAGTACTTC.